The 6 T cell receptor beta chains reported below all come from one sample, sequenced in a study of cytomegalovirus exposure and HLA in healthy donors. This PCR relied on a set of 60 Vbeta primers and 13 Jbeta primers. Repertoires were generated with immunoSEQ multiplex PCR, while TCRdb's copy carries only in-frame clones and drops some. The sample records 160,000 or so clones, roughly 80% being singletons. Sequencing used PBMCs. All receptors come from a man aged 45-65 years in good health and CMV-seropositive.

The chain carries TRBV28 and TRBJ2-7, with D possibly TRBD1 on 5 matching bases. The CDR3 covers 13 residues. The V gene lost 5 bases and the J gene lost 0 bases, with 8 bases spanning the gap. Looked up from germline, CDR1 is MDHEN and CDR2 is SYDVKM. CDR3 in amino acids: CASSRQHSYEQYF. CDR3 nucleotide sequence: TGTGCCAGCAGTCGACAGCACTCCTACGAGCAGTACTTC.

The genes are TRBV5-4 and TRBJ2-5; perhaps TRBD2 as D (5 bases). CDR3 length: 14 amino acids. V lost 4 bases and J lost 7, with 17 bases in between. In germline, CDR1 is SGHNT, CDR2 YYREEE (reference sequence). CDR3 in DNA: TGTGCCAGCAGCCCTGACGGGGTTAGAGGGACCCAGTACTTC. It specifies CASSPDGVRGTQYF.

A few counts support this clone. The chain recombines TRBV6-1 with TRBJ1-3; possible D gene TRBD1, 6 bases. Deletions cut 0 bases from V and 0 bases from J, with 12 bases between. The CDR3 loop spans 17 amino acids. In germline, CDR1 is MNHNS, CDR2 SASEGT. The CDR3 sequence: CASSEAHGGSSGNTIYF. In DNA, the CDR3 is TGTGCCAGCAGTGAAGCGCATGGGGGCAGCTCTGGAAACACCATATATTTT.

V usage is TRBV5-6 and J usage is TRBJ1-5; TRBD1 matches 7 bases. Germline V gene lookup returns CDR1 SGHDT and CDR2 YYEEEE. After removal of 4 bases from V and 0 bases from J, the junction contained 10 bases not matched to a gene. The CDR3 totals 17 residues. Written as DNA, the CDR3 is TGTGCCAGCAGCAGGAGGGACAGACGAAATAGCAATCAGCCCCAGCATTTT. Residues: CASSRRDRRNSNQPQHF. Based on the CDR3 plus reference TRBV5-6 and TRBJ1-5, the full variable domain is DAGVTQSPTHLIKTRGQQVTLRCSPKSGHDTVSWYQQALGQGPQFIFQYYEEEERQRGNFPDRFSGHQFPNYSSELNVNALLLGDSALYLCASSRRDRRNSNQPQHFGDGTRLSIL.

The chain carries TRBV9 and TRBJ2-4, with TRBD2 matching over 13 bases. Germline CDR1 SGDLS, CDR2 YYNGEE. The trim removed 3 bases at V and 3 bases at J, leaving 6 bases unmatched. The CDR3 totals 17 residues. The CDR3 DNA sequence: TGTGCCAGCAGCGGAGAGGGACTAGCGGGAAACAAAAACATTCAGTACTTC. It codes for CASSGEGLAGNKNIQYF.

With regard to this clone: Within the sample, other DNA sequences also encode this same CDR3. The chain joins TRBV5-1 to TRBJ2-7; D possibly corresponds to TRBD2 (5 bases). Germline CDR1 reads SGHRS; CDR2 reads YFSETQ. Trimming left V 3 bases short and J 3 bases short, with 13 bases between. This CDR3 contains 14 residues. CDR3 amino acids: CASSYMTGSYEQYF. In DNA form, the CDR3 reads TGCGCCAGCAGCTACATGACGGGGAGCTACGAGCAGTACTTC.